This T cell receptor (beta chain) was profiled in a study of T cell clonotyping in hematopoietic cell transplantation. The V gene end was trimmed by 4 bases and the J gene end by 7 bases; junction bases not matched to a gene: 16. The CDR3 totals 17 residues. The V gene's germline CDR1 is LGHNA and CDR2 YSLEER. Worth noting for this clone: Its antigen is currently unknown.

Findings of the study overall: After transplant, recipient diversity fell while pathologically expanded clonotypes grew through day 180. At the given depth, recipient repertoires were over 95% de novo clonotypes.

The table came from immunoSEQ multiplex PCR; TCRdb's copy has only in-frame clones and leaves some out. Of around 28,000 clones in the sample, about 93% were seen once. Indicated time point: recipient sample about 28 days before transplant, after cytoreduction. The sequenced sample was peripheral blood mononuclear cells, obtained before stem cell transplant. This clonotype was obtained from a man aged 50-59 years with acute myeloid leukemia. Some clones in this sample may be carry-over from other donors' samples. This chain uses TRBV4-3 with TRBJ2-1; 7 positions match TRBD2. CDR3 loop: CASSPTLAAPGGNEQFF. The CDR3 DNA reads as TGCGCCAGCAGCCCCACTCTAGCGGCCCCCGGGGGAAATGAGCAGTTCTTC.